This is a list of T cell receptor beta chains from one sample in a study of metastatic and nonmetastatic thyroid tumors. TCRdb re-analyzed the PCR reads through MiXCR. This repertoire shows about 24,000 clones, approximately 21% found once; its top ten account for 13%. The sample was blood. The receptors come from a male donor with papillary thyroid cancer or a benign thyroid nodule (not recorded which). Some clones in this sample may be carry-over from other donors' samples. Both conserved end residues are part of each CDR3. A D gene is named only where the DNA matches it firmly. The size of a clone is reported for some rows only, either as once, few or many, or as a class for expanded clones.

v_gene	d_gene	abundance	j_gene	CDR3nt	CDR3aa
TRBV20-1	NA	many	TRBJ2-5	TGCAGTGCTAGAGATTTTGTGGGGCCAAACAGGCCCCGAGCCTTCCAGTACTTC	CSARDFVGPNRPRAFQYF
TRBV6-1	NA	many	TRBJ2-5	TGTGCCAGCAACTCCCGAGAAAGGACCCAGTACTTC	CASNSRERTQYF
TRBV27	TRBD1	NA	TRBJ1-6	TGTGCCAGCAGTTTCGGACAGGGGACCTCACCCCTCCACTTT	CASSFGQGTSPLHF
TRBV20-1	TRBD2	few	TRBJ2-7	TGCAGTGCTATCGGGACTAGCGAACGTCGCGAGCAGTACTTC	CSAIGTSERREQYF
TRBV12-3/TRBV12-4	NA	many	TRBJ1-1	TGTGCCAGCAGTTTCTTCACTGAAGCTTTCTTT	CASSFFTEAFF
TRBV12-3/TRBV12-4	NA	many	TRBJ2-6	TGTGCCAGCAGTTTCAGCCCGGGGGCCAACGTCCTGACTTTC	CASSFSPGANVLTF
TRBV5-1	NA	many	TRBJ2-5	TGCGCCAGCAGCTTGAACAGGGCCTCAGGGGAAGAGACCCAGTACTTC	CASSLNRASGEETQYF
TRBV2	NA	large	TRBJ1-5	TGTGCCAGCAGTGAAAGCTGGAATCAGCCCCAGCATTTT	CASSESWNQPQHF
TRBV30	TRBD1	many	TRBJ2-5	TGTGCCTGGAGTGTTAGGCAGGGGGCGAAAGAGACCCAGTACTTC	CAWSVRQGAKETQYF
TRBV2	NA	many	TRBJ2-3	TGTGCCAGCAGTGAAGTCGTGTCGGCCCTACGAGGCGATACGCAGTATTTT	CASSEVVSALRGDTQYF
TRBV6-6	NA	many	TRBJ2-2	TGTGCCAGCAGTTACCAAGCAGGGGTCGGGGAGCTGTTTTTT	CASSYQAGVGELFF
TRBV6-5	TRBD1	many	TRBJ2-7	TGTGCCAGCAGTTACCGGATGAGCGGACAGGGAACGAACGAGCAGTACTTC	CASSYRMSGQGTNEQYF
TRBV18	NA	NA	TRBJ2-7	TGTGCCAGCTCACCTCCGGGGTTCCCCTACGAGCAGTACTTC	CASSPPGFPYEQYF
TRBV20-1	TRBD2	NA	TRBJ2-7	TGCAGTGCTCGAGGACTAGACAGCTCCTACGAGCAGTACTTC	CSARGLDSSYEQYF
TRBV6-2/TRBV6-3	NA	NA	TRBJ2-1	TGTGCCAGCAGCGATGGGACTGAGCAGTTCTTC	CASSDGTEQFF
TRBV6-5	TRBD2	many	TRBJ2-1	TGTGCCAGCAGTTATGCTGCCGGGACTAGCGGGAGTAATGAGCAGTTCTTC	CASSYAAGTSGSNEQFF
TRBV7-6	NA	NA	TRBJ2-7	TGTGCCAGCAGCTATGGCGGCCTCCAGGTGGACGAGCAGTACTTC	CASSYGGLQVDEQYF